The 17 T cell receptor beta chains in this list originate from one sample, sequenced in a study of T-cell memory formation after mild COVID-19. TCRdb reanalysed the 5' RACE reads using MiXCR and keeps one entry per CDR3 protein. The profile shows over 350,000 distinct CDR3 sequences, approximately 16% of them singletons. The sample comprised PBMCs or a T cell subset sorted from them (not recorded which). These receptors were obtained from a man aged 18 to 35 who had mild COVID-19 (a few samples of this study predate the infection). Cell type and time point are not known.

The chain couples TRBV29-1 to TRBJ2-3, with 8 bases that match TRBD2. The CDR3 consists of 14 residues. V lost 8 bases and J lost 4; bases outside the gene matches: 11. Germline V lookup: CDR1 SQVTM, CDR2 ANQGSEA. CDR3 loop: CSSQMGLVPDTQYF. The CDR3 DNA sequence: TGCAGCTCCCAAATGGGACTAGTCCCAGATACGCAGTATTTT.

A single count supports this clonotype. The chain carries TRBV11-3 and TRBJ2-3, with D perhaps TRBD1 (6 bases). Trimming removed 7 bases from V and 0 bases from J, with 11 bases in between. This CDR3 comprises 14 residues. Looked up from germline, CDR1 is SGHNT and CDR2 is YENEEA. CDR3 sequence: CASTQGSSTDTQYF. The CDR3 region has the DNA TGTGCCAGCACCCAGGGGTCTAGCACAGATACGCAGTATTTT.

The chain is built from TRBV14 and TRBJ2-3, with D perhaps matching TRBD2 (6 bases). CDR3 length: 13 amino acids. Germline V gene sequence: CDR1 SGHDN, CDR2 FVKESK. V lost 0 bases to trimming and J lost 11 bases, with 12 bases between them. CDR3 in amino acids: CASSQERTTRQYF. In DNA form, the CDR3 reads TGTGCCAGCAGCCAAGAACGGACTACAAGGCAGTATTTT.

This clonotype was picked up a small number of times. The chain has TRBV7-9 and TRBJ1-4, with unresolved D. Germline V gene lookup returns CDR1 SEHNR and CDR2 FQNEAQ (reference sequence). The CDR3 runs to 16 residues. The V end lost 3 bases, the J end lost 5 bases, and 16 bases lay between the germline ends. The CDR3 reads CASSFVAGGGNEKLFF. CDR3 nucleotide sequence: TGTGCCAGCAGCTTTGTGGCGGGAGGTGGAAATGAAAAACTGTTTTTT.

The chain uses TRBV5-1 and TRBJ1-1, with 10 bases matching TRBD1. The V gene end was trimmed by 0 bases and the J gene end by 6 bases; junction bases not matched to a gene: 5. CDR3 length: 15 residues. From germline, CDR1 is SGHRS and CDR2 YFSETQ. CDR3 amino acids: CASSLEGTGVAEAFF. CDR3 DNA sequence: TGCGCCAGCAGCTTGGAGGGGACAGGGGTCGCTGAAGCTTTCTTT.

The chain is built from TRBV20-1 and TRBJ2-3; 10 bases match TRBD2. This CDR3 is 16 amino acids long. From germline, CDR1 is DFQATT and CDR2 SNEGSKA (reference sequence). The trim removed 5 bases at V and 2 bases at J, leaving 10 bases unmatched. The CDR3 DNA is TGCAGTGCTCCTATCGGACTAGCGGTACCCACAGATACGCAGTATTTT. Translating gives CSAPIGLAVPTDTQYF.

This chain connects TRBV6-2 or TRBV6-3 to TRBJ2-7; TRBD1 agrees at 7 bases. The V gene end was trimmed by 5 bases and the J gene end by 1 base; junction bases not matched to a gene: 8. Germline V lookup: CDR1 MNHEY, CDR2 SVGEGT. The CDR3 has 15 residues. The CDR3 loop reads CASSRPGQESYEQYV. As DNA, the CDR3 is TGTGCCAGCAGTCGCCCTGGACAGGAGTCCTACGAGCAGTACGTC.

The rearrangement links TRBV2 to TRBJ1-5; D is unresolved. The CDR3 runs 14 residues. Trimming pared 6 bases from V and 5 bases from J, leaving 14 bases between. Germline assignment: CDR1 SNHLY and CDR2 FYNNEI. CDR3 DNA: TGTGCCAGCAGGAGAAGGTTTATGGATCAGCCCCAGCATTTT. It yields the protein CASRRRFMDQPQHF.

CDR3 DNA sequence: TGTGCCAGTACCTCCCAGATGGGAACTAATGAAAAACTGTTTTTT. It translates to CASTSQMGTNEKLFF. V usage is TRBV4-2 and J usage is TRBJ1-4; D gene uncertain. Germline CDR1 LGHNA, CDR2 YNFKEQ. The CDR3 runs to 15 residues. Trimming stripped 9 bases from V and 1 base from J, with 15 bases between.

The gene calls are TRBV5-1 and TRBJ2-3; D call uncertain. Looked up from germline, CDR1 is SGHRS and CDR2 is YFSETQ. The CDR3 runs to 14 residues. With 2 bases removed from V and 3 bases from J, the gap between germline ends came to 10 bases. In DNA form, the CDR3 reads TGCGCCAGCAGCTTCGGGTCTCAGACAGATACGCAGTATTTT. Protein: CASSFGSQTDTQYF.

V usage is TRBV7-9 and J usage is TRBJ2-3; 11 bases match TRBD2. The junction had 6 bases not matched to a gene; V was cut back by 3 bases and J by 4 bases. This CDR3 is built from 16 residues. Germline V gene lookup returns CDR1 SEHNR and CDR2 FQNEAQ (reference sequence). CDR3: CASSFLAGGHADTQYF. CDR3 DNA sequence: TGTGCCAGCAGCTTCTTAGCGGGGGGGCACGCAGATACGCAGTATTTT.

This chain connects TRBV5-1 to TRBJ2-5; 11 positions agree with TRBD2. The CDR3 runs 14 residues. In germline, CDR1 is SGHRS, CDR2 YFSETQ. J gave up 2 bases and V 7 bases, and 4 bases lay outside the gene matches. The DNA of the CDR3 is TGCGCCAGCTCGACTAGCGGGAATCAAGAGACCCAGTACTTC. As protein: CASSTSGNQETQYF.

This rearrangement joins TRBV7-2 to TRBJ2-3; D uncertain. The CDR3 length is 17 residues. V dropped 4 bases and J dropped 1 base, with 18 bases sitting between them. Germline-derived CDR1 and CDR2 are SGHTA and FQGNSA. This chain's CDR3 is CASSSRARVSRTDTQYF. CDR3 nucleotide sequence: TGTGCCAGCAGCTCAAGAGCCAGAGTCTCCCGCACAGATACGCAGTATTTT.

The V gene is TRBV6-2 or TRBV6-3, the J gene TRBJ2-1; TRBD2 matches 9 bases. Looked up from germline, CDR1 is MNHEY and CDR2 is SVGEGT. V was pared by 9 bases and J by 9 bases, with 12 bases of the junction left unmatched. The CDR3 runs to 14 residues. CDR3 nucleotide sequence: TGTGCCAGTACCAGGACTAGCGCGGGAAGTGAGCAGTTCTTC. Encoded protein: CASTRTSAGSEQFF.

The J gene is TRBJ2-4, the V gene TRBV19, with D maybe TRBD1 (5 bases). V lost 5 bases and J lost 5, with 10 bases in between. Germline V gene lookup returns CDR1 LNHDA and CDR2 SQIVND (reference sequence). This CDR3 contains 13 residues. The CDR3 region is CASSDTTENIQYF. The CDR3 DNA sequence: TGTGCCAGTAGTGATACGACAGAAAACATTCAGTACTTC.

In its sample, this clonotype was seen a few times. Compared with germline, one end of the junction differs, possibly owing to a read error. The chain carries TRBV19 and TRBJ2-3; D possibly matches TRBD1 or TRBD2 (5 bases each). CDR1 is LNHDA, CDR2 SQIVND, per germline (reference sequence). This CDR3 has 14 residues. In DNA, the CDR3 is TGTGACAGTATTCCCGGACGAGGGGCAGATACGCAGTATTTT. Its protein product is CDSIPGRGADTQYF. Full variable domain (missing parts from reference TRBV19 and TRBJ2-3): DGGITQSPKYLFRKEGQNVTLSCEQNLNHDAMYWYRQDPGQGLRLIYYSQIVNDFQKGDIAEGYSVSREKKESFPLTVTSAQKNPTAFYLCDSIPGRGADTQYFGPGTRLTVL.

This clonotype was recorded at least ten times. The chain couples TRBV6-5 to TRBJ1-2, with D possibly TRBD1 on 5 matching bases. The germline CDR1 and CDR2 sequences are MNHEY and SVGAGI. V was clipped by 6 bases and J by 8 bases, with 19 bases between them. This CDR3 has 14 residues. The CDR3 nucleotides read TGTGCCAGCAGGAGCTCCACAGGCGTTTCGGGCTACACCTTC. Translated: CASRSSTGVSGYTF.